This entry concerns a single T cell receptor (beta chain). As yet, its antigen is unknown. Profiling relied on immunoSEQ multiplex PCR, and the TCRdb table lists in-frame clones only, not all of them. In the table there are tens of thousands of clones, roughly 90% of which are singletons. CDR1 is MNHEY and CDR2 is SVGAGI in the germline V gene. The CDR3 consists of 14 residues. V was trimmed by 5 bases and J by 0 bases, leaving 8 bases between them. The data derive from a study of graft-versus-host responses after intestinal transplantation. Study background: Every recipient had anti-thymocyte globulin induction and two to three years of tacrolimus plus steroids. Notes on the study in general: GvH clonotypes were identified within recipient marrow, with a subset emerging first in ileum or blood.

The chain recombines TRBV6-5 with TRBJ1-5, with D unresolved. The sequencing here drew on unstimulated CD8+ T cells sorted from spleen or lymph node cells, taken before intestinal transplant. The sequence was collected from a human donor who received an intestinal transplant. The CDR3: CASSLAYSNQPQHF. In DNA, the CDR3 is TGTGCCAGCAGTCTAGCGTATAGCAATCAGCCCCAGCATTTT.